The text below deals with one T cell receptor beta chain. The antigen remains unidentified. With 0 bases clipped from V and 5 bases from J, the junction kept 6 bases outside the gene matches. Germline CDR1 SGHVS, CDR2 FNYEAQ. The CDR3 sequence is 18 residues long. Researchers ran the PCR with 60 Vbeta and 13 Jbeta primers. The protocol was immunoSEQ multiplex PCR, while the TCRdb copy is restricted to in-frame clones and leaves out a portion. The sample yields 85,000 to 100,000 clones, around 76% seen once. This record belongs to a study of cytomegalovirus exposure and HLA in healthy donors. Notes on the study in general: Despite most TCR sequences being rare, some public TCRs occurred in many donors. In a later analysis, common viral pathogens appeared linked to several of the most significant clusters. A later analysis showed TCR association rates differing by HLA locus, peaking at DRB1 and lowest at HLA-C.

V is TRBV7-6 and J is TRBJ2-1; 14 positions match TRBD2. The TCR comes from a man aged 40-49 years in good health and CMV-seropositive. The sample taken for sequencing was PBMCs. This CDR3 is CASSLALTSGRADNEQFF. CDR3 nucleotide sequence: TGTGCCAGCAGCTTAGCGCTGACTAGCGGGAGGGCGGACAATGAGCAGTTCTTC.